Listed below are T cell receptor beta chains from one sample, sequenced in a study of naive and memory T cell subsets. TCRdb itself ran the UMI-ligation and nested PCR reads through MiXCR, one entry per CDR3 protein. The sample lists under 100,000 distinct CDR3 sequences, roughly 7.3% seen once, with over 1.5% in the top ten. Sequencing used central memory CD4+ T cells from blood. All receptors derive from a human donor in good health. The CDR3 runs from the conserved cysteine through the conserved F or W. The order of the fields is clone size, V gene, D gene, J gene, CDR3 protein, CDR3 DNA. A D gene is named only where the DNA matches it firmly. For some rows the clone size is stated as once, few or many, or as a class when expanded; others skip it.

clone size: few
V gene: TRBV27
D gene: TRBD1
J gene: TRBJ2-7
CDR3 protein: CASRGGTGQRGRDEQYF
CDR3 DNA: TGTGCCAGCAGGGGCGGGACAGGGCAGCGGGGAAGGGACGAGCAGTACTTC

clone size: -
V gene: TRBV4-3
D gene: TRBD2
J gene: TRBJ2-3
CDR3 protein: CASSLQGLAGALRTDTQYF
CDR3 DNA: TGCGCCAGCAGCCTCCAAGGACTAGCGGGAGCTCTACGGACAGATACGCAGTATTTT

clone size: few
V gene: TRBV7-2
D gene: -
J gene: TRBJ1-2
CDR3 protein: CASSGDRYYGYTF
CDR3 DNA: TGTGCCAGCAGCGGAGACAGATACTATGGCTACACCTTC

clone size: many
V gene: TRBV7-2
D gene: TRBD1
J gene: TRBJ1-2
CDR3 protein: CASSYRDRPNYGYTF
CDR3 DNA: TGTGCCAGCAGCTACCGGGACAGACCTAACTATGGCTACACCTTC

clone size: -
V gene: TRBV18
D gene: -
J gene: TRBJ2-3
CDR3 protein: CASSPPGADTQYF
CDR3 DNA: TGTGCCAGCTCACCACCGGGGGCAGATACGCAGTATTTT

clone size: many
V gene: TRBV10-3
D gene: -
J gene: TRBJ1-6
CDR3 protein: CAISEPAGSGANSPLHF
CDR3 DNA: TGTGCCATCAGTGAGCCGGCAGGTTCAGGGGCTAATTCACCCCTCCACTTT

clone size: -
V gene: TRBV20-1
D gene: -
J gene: TRBJ2-5
CDR3 protein: CSARDNRLTQETQYF
CDR3 DNA: TGCAGTGCTAGAGATAATCGGCTAACCCAAGAGACCCAGTACTTC

clone size: medium-sized
V gene: TRBV4-1
D gene: -
J gene: TRBJ1-1
CDR3 protein: CASRVVHTEALTGAFF
CDR3 DNA: TGCGCCAGCAGGGTCGTTCACACTGAAGCTTTGACTGGAGCTTTCTTT

clone size: -
V gene: TRBV29-1
D gene: -
J gene: TRBJ2-4
CDR3 protein: CSVGEAKNIQYF
CDR3 DNA: TGCAGCGTTGGAGAAGCCAAAAACATTCAGTACTTC

clone size: -
V gene: TRBV27
D gene: -
J gene: TRBJ1-6
CDR3 protein: CASSPLGRNNSPLHF
CDR3 DNA: TGTGCCAGCAGCCCCCTGGGACGCAATAATTCACCCCTCCACTTT

clone size: many
V gene: TRBV11-3
D gene: -
J gene: TRBJ1-1
CDR3 protein: CASSPGGSGNTEAFF
CDR3 DNA: TGTGCCAGCAGCCCTGGGGGCTCCGGGAACACTGAAGCTTTCTTT

clone size: many
V gene: TRBV12-3/TRBV12-4
D gene: -
J gene: TRBJ1-6
CDR3 protein: CASSSLLDGGTNSPLHF
CDR3 DNA: TGTGCCAGCAGTTCCCTACTAGACGGGGGGACAAATTCACCCCTCCACTTT

clone size: many
V gene: TRBV7-6
D gene: -
J gene: TRBJ2-2
CDR3 protein: CASSKTTDPGTGELFF
CDR3 DNA: TGTGCCAGCAGCAAGACGACAGACCCAGGCACCGGGGAGCTGTTTTTT

clone size: -
V gene: TRBV20-1
D gene: -
J gene: TRBJ1-2
CDR3 protein: CSVQNGPGGYTF
CDR3 DNA: TGCAGTGTTCAAAATGGTCCGGGGGGCTACACCTTC

clone size: -
V gene: TRBV27
D gene: -
J gene: TRBJ2-5
CDR3 protein: CASRPSWGETQYF
CDR3 DNA: TGTGCCAGCAGACCCTCCTGGGGAGAGACCCAGTACTTC

clone size: -
V gene: TRBV7-9
D gene: -
J gene: TRBJ2-5
CDR3 protein: CASSLASVETQYF
CDR3 DNA: TGTGCCAGCAGCTTAGCGTCGGTGGAGACCCAGTACTTC

clone size: many
V gene: TRBV6-5
D gene: -
J gene: TRBJ2-7
CDR3 protein: CASSYPDREQYF
CDR3 DNA: TGTGCCAGCAGTTACCCCGACCGAGAGCAGTACTTC

clone size: many
V gene: TRBV20-1
D gene: -
J gene: TRBJ1-1
CDR3 protein: CSASQDYTEAFF
CDR3 DNA: TGCAGTGCTAGTCAGGATTACACTGAAGCTTTCTTT

clone size: many
V gene: TRBV3-1
D gene: -
J gene: TRBJ1-5
CDR3 protein: CASSRGQKNQPQHF
CDR3 DNA: TGTGCCAGCAGCCGGGGGCAGAAAAATCAGCCCCAGCATTTT

clone size: many
V gene: TRBV19
D gene: TRBD2
J gene: TRBJ2-1
CDR3 protein: CASSSGASAVEQFF
CDR3 DNA: TGTGCCAGTTCCAGCGGGGCGAGTGCGGTTGAGCAGTTCTTC